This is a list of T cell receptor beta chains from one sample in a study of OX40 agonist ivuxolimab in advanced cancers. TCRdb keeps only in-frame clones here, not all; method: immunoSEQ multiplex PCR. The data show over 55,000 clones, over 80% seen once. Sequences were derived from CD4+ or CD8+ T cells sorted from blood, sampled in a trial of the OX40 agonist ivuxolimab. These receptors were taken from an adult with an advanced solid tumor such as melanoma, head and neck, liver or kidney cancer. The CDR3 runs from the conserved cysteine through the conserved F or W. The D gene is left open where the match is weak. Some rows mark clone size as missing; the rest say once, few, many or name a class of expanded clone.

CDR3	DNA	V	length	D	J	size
CASSSEVTQETQYF	TGTGCCAGCAGTTCTGAGGTAACTCAAGAGACCCAGTACTTC	TRBV6-1	14	-	TRBJ2-5	-
CASSLDLRIGTDTQYF	TGCGCCAGCAGCTTGGATCTCCGAATCGGGACAGATACGCAGTATTTT	TRBV5-1	16	-	TRBJ2-3	-
CASSYSGDQNTEAFF	TGTGCCAGCAGTTACTCTGGGGACCAGAACACTGAAGCTTTCTTT	TRBV6-5	15	-	TRBJ1-1	-
CASSIDRETQYF	TGTGCCAGTAGTATAGATCGGGAGACCCAGTACTTC	TRBV19	12	-	TRBJ2-5	-
CASSTGGTSDQPQHF	TGTGCCAGTAGTACTGGTGGGACAAGTGATCAGCCCCAGCATTTT	TRBV19	15	-	TRBJ1-5	-
CASSLDQHRLAYEQYF	TGTGCCAGCAGCTTAGATCAGCACAGGTTAGCCTACGAGCAGTACTTC	TRBV11-2	16	-	TRBJ2-7	-
CASSSPGQVLGQPQHF	TGTGCCAGCAGTTCTCCGGGACAGGTCTTGGGTCAGCCCCAGCATTTT	TRBV28	16	TRBD1	TRBJ1-5	-
CASSLAGLDEQYF	TGTGCCAGCAGCTTAGCAGGGTTGGACGAGCAGTACTTC	TRBV5-8	13	-	TRBJ2-7	once
CASSFGTSGVETQYF	TGTGCCAGCAGCTTCGGGACTAGCGGGGTCGAGACCCAGTACTTC	TRBV7-9	15	TRBD2	TRBJ2-5	-
CSVEYEADTQYF	TGCAGCGTTGAATACGAGGCAGATACGCAGTATTTT	TRBV29-1	12	-	TRBJ2-3	-
CSVERVRQGSYNEQFF	TGCAGCGTTGAAAGGGTAAGGCAGGGTTCCTACAATGAGCAGTTCTTC	TRBV29-1	16	-	TRBJ2-1	-
CASSLVGGQGKGYTF	TGTGCCAGCAGCTTGGTCGGAGGGCAGGGAAAAGGCTACACCTTC	TRBV5-4	15	-	TRBJ1-2	-
CASSLDQGQLNTGELFF	TGTGCCAGCAGCTTAGATCAGGGACAGCTGAACACCGGGGAGCTGTTTTTT	TRBV11-3	17	TRBD1	TRBJ2-2	-
CAISESGGFTEAFF	TGTGCCATCAGTGAGTCCGGCGGGTTCACTGAAGCTTTCTTT	TRBV10-3	14	-	TRBJ1-1	once
CSARQGETEAFF	TGCAGCGCCCGACAGGGGGAAACTGAAGCTTTCTTT	TRBV29-1	12	TRBD1	TRBJ1-1	-
CASSVGPLNSPLHF	TGTGCCAGCAGCGTAGGGCCGCTTAATTCACCCCTCCACTTT	TRBV9	14	-	TRBJ1-6	-
CASSQSGTGDEQYF	TGTGCCAGCAGTCAATCCGGGACAGGGGACGAGCAGTACTTC	TRBV4-2	14	TRBD1	TRBJ2-7	-
CASSLGAGTSGQETQYF	TGTGCCAGCAGCTTAGGGGCGGGGACTAGTGGCCAAGAGACCCAGTACTTC	TRBV7-2	17	TRBD2	TRBJ2-5	-
CASSVGQGAGEQYF	TGTGCCAGCAGCGTAGGACAGGGGGCAGGGGAGCAGTACTTC	TRBV9	14	TRBD1	TRBJ2-7	-
CASSSVNLLERYF	TGTGCCAGCAGCTCAGTGAACTTGCTCGAGCGGTACTTC	TRBV7-2	13	-	TRBJ2-7	-
CASSLWGDYNEQFF	TGTGCCAGCAGTTTATGGGGGGACTACAATGAGCAGTTCTTC	TRBV27	14	-	TRBJ2-1	-
CASSLQSSGSTDTQYF	TGCGCCAGCAGCTTGCAATCTAGCGGGAGCACAGATACGCAGTATTTT	TRBV5-1	16	TRBD2	TRBJ2-3	-
CASRTQGAGTDTQYF	TGTGCCAGCAGAACACAGGGGGCTGGCACAGATACGCAGTATTTT	TRBV28	15	TRBD1	TRBJ2-3	-
CASSLGQSGNTQYF	TGTGCCAGCAGCTTAGGTCAGTCCGGTAATACGCAGTATTTT	TRBV11-2	14	-	TRBJ2-3	-
CSVGDRLNTIYF	TGCAGCGTAGGGGACAGGCTGAACACCATATATTTT	TRBV29-1	12	TRBD1	TRBJ1-3	once
CASIDDRALEAFF	TGTGCCAGCATTGACGACAGGGCCCTTGAAGCTTTCTTT	TRBV6-6	13	TRBD1	TRBJ1-1	few
CASSLGGARQPQHF	TGTGCCAGCAGCTTGGGCGGGGCTCGTCAGCCCCAGCATTTT	TRBV5-6	14	-	TRBJ1-5	-
CASSLGWGTDTQYF	TGTGCCAGCAGCCTAGGATGGGGCACAGATACGCAGTATTTT	TRBV9	14	-	TRBJ2-3	few
CASRTYMNTEAFF	TGTGCCAGCAGAACCTATATGAACACTGAAGCTTTCTTT	TRBV28	13	-	TRBJ1-1	once
CSVPPGQGVDTQYF	TGCAGCGTCCCACCGGGACAGGGTGTAGATACGCAGTATTTT	TRBV29-1	14	TRBD1	TRBJ2-3	-
CASSQTQGPNEQFF	TGTGCCAGCAGCCAGACACAGGGGCCCAATGAGCAGTTCTTC	TRBV4-2	14	TRBD1	TRBJ2-1	-
CASSPGTGWVDEQFF	TGTGCCAGTAGTCCCGGGACAGGGTGGGTTGATGAGCAGTTCTTC	TRBV19	15	TRBD1	TRBJ2-1	-
CAISESTRLRGRASYNEQFF	TGTGCCATCAGTGAGTCGACTCGTCTCAGGGGGAGGGCCTCCTACAATGAGCAGTTCTTC	TRBV10-3	20	-	TRBJ2-1	-
CASRLDRAEAFF	TGTGCCAGCAGGCTGGACAGGGCTGAAGCTTTCTTT	TRBV2	12	TRBD1	TRBJ1-1	-
CASNQGSYEQYF	TGTGCCAGCAACCAGGGTTCCTACGAGCAGTACTTC	TRBV28	12	-	TRBJ2-7	few
CASSAGQGNTEAFF	TGTGCCAGTAGTGCCGGACAGGGGAACACTGAAGCTTTCTTT	TRBV19	14	TRBD1	TRBJ1-1	once
CASSITFPGNTGELFF	TGTGCCAGTAGTATTACGTTCCCAGGGAACACCGGGGAGCTGTTTTTT	TRBV19	16	-	TRBJ2-2	-
CASSLPTSGQETQYF	TGTGCCAGCAGTTTGCCGACTAGCGGGCAAGAGACCCAGTACTTC	TRBV28	15	TRBD2	TRBJ2-5	-
CASSAGFSYEQYF	TGCGCCAGCAGTGCGGGGTTTTCCTACGAGCAGTACTTC	TRBV10-1	13	-	TRBJ2-7	-
CAWSDQGYTYEQYF	TGTGCCTGGAGTGATCAGGGTTATACCTACGAGCAGTACTTC	TRBV30	14	-	TRBJ2-7	-
CASTPPWGGNQPQHF	TGTGCCAGCACCCCCCCTTGGGGCGGTAATCAGCCCCAGCATTTT	TRBV6-1	15	-	TRBJ1-5	-
CASSPRDGSYNEQFF	TGTGCCAGCAGCCCGCGGGACGGCTCCTACAATGAGCAGTTCTTC	TRBV7-9	15	-	TRBJ2-1	-
CAANPQETQYF	TGTGCCGCGAACCCGCAAGAGACCCAGTACTTC	TRBV27	11	-	TRBJ2-5	-
CAIMDEQFF	TGTGCCATCATGGATGAGCAGTTCTTC	TRBV10-3	9	-	TRBJ2-1	-
CASRVQVDTEAFF	TGTGCCAGCCGGGTACAGGTCGACACTGAAGCTTTCTTT	TRBV6-5	13	-	TRBJ1-1	-
CASSPPLGGRTDTQYF	TGTGCCAGCAGCCCACCCCTCGGCGGGAGAACAGATACGCAGTATTTT	TRBV27	16	TRBD2	TRBJ2-3	-
CASSRDSVTPQHF	TGTGCCAGCAGTAGGGACAGCGTTACGCCCCAGCATTTT	TRBV2	13	TRBD1	TRBJ1-5	-
CASSIPGGNSNQPQHF	TGTGCCAGTAGTATTCCTGGCGGGAATAGCAATCAGCCCCAGCATTTT	TRBV19	16	-	TRBJ1-5	-